The 30 T cell receptor beta chains below all came from one sample that was sequenced in a study of blood T cell repertoires in COVID-19. Assay: immunoSEQ multiplex PCR; the TCRdb copy retains only in-frame clones and omits some. Altogether about 430,000 clones are present, around 87% being singletons, with the ten largest covering more than 0.9%. What was sequenced was PBMCs or T cells enriched from blood (not recorded which). These receptor sequences come from a woman aged 25 to 39 with acute COVID-19.

This sequence joins TRBV7-2 and TRBJ2-1; 8 bases are shared with TRBD1. The CDR3 extends over 15 amino acids. CDR1 and CDR2 (germline): SGHTA, FQGNSA. The trim removed 5 bases at V and 5 bases at J, leaving 8 bases unmatched. In nucleotides, the CDR3 is TGTGCCAGCAGCCTGCTCGGGACAGGTCACAATGAGCAGTTCTTC. Its translation: CASSLLGTGHNEQFF.

The rearrangement uses TRBV6-6 and TRBJ1-1; perhaps TRBD1 as D (5 bases). Trimming pared 2 bases from V and 1 base from J, leaving 11 bases between. CDR1 is MNHNY, CDR2 SVGAGI, per germline (reference sequence). This CDR3 spans 15 amino acids. The CDR3, as DNA: TGTGCCAGCAGTTACATGGACAACGCGAACACTGAAGCTTTCTTT. This gives the protein CASSYMDNANTEAFF.

This chain links TRBV7-9 with TRBJ2-2, with D possibly matching TRBD2 (5 bases). Per the germline V gene, CDR1 is SEHNR and CDR2 is FQNEAQ (reference sequence). The CDR3 is made up of 16 amino acids. The V end was cut by 6 bases, the J end by 4 bases, with 18 bases between. CDR3 residues: CASRPSRGWGTGELFF. CDR3 in DNA: TGTGCCAGCAGACCTTCCCGGGGATGGGGCACCGGGGAGCTGTTTTTT.

V usage is TRBV9 and J usage is TRBJ2-7; 7 nucleotides match TRBD2. Germline V gene data show CDR1 as SGDLS and CDR2 as YYNGEE. The trim removed 2 bases at V and 4 bases at J, leaving 6 bases unmatched. CDR3 length: 14 residues. For the CDR3, the DNA is TGTGCCAGCAGCGTGGGAGGGCCGGGGTACGAGCAGTACTTC. As protein: CASSVGGPGYEQYF.

The rearrangement joins TRBV7-2 to TRBJ1-2; no definite D call. CDR3 length: 13 amino acids. Trimming shortened V by 1 base and J by 3 bases, and 6 bases separated the two germline ends. Per the germline V gene, CDR1 is SGHTA and CDR2 is FQGNSA. The DNA for the CDR3 is TGTGCCAGCAGCTTAGTCGCAGACTATGGCTACACCTTC. Translation: CASSLVADYGYTF.

This chain uses TRBV12-3 or TRBV12-4 with TRBJ1-1; maybe TRBD1 (5 bases). The CDR3 loop spans 10 amino acids. In nucleotides, the CDR3 is TGTGGAGGGAGGGGCACTGAAGCTTTCTTT. It codes for CGGRGTEAFF.

This chain uses TRBV5-1 with TRBJ2-7; 9 bases map to TRBD2. CDR3 length equals 15 residues. CDR1 is SGHRS and CDR2 is YFSETQ in the germline V gene. The junction had 4 bases not matched to a gene; V was cut back by 3 bases and J by 0 bases. The CDR3 loop reads CASSYLAGSSYEQYF. The CDR3 DNA follows: TGCGCCAGCAGCTATCTAGCGGGGAGCTCCTACGAGCAGTACTTC.

The V and J genes are TRBV19 and TRBJ2-3; a possible D gene is TRBD1 (6 bases). Germline assignment: CDR1 LNHDA and CDR2 SQIVND (reference sequence). Trimming took off 4 bases at V and 2 bases at J, with 13 bases between the two ends. The CDR3 loop spans 15 amino acids. For the CDR3, the DNA is TGTGCCAGTAGTACAAAGGACAGATTCACAGATACGCAGTATTTT. Translating gives CASSTKDRFTDTQYF.

This chain joins TRBV6-1 and TRBJ2-7, with D unclear. The V end was cut by 3 bases, the J end by 5 bases, with 5 bases between. CDR3 size: 11 residues. Germline loops: CDR1 MNHNS, CDR2 SASEGT. CDR3 protein: CASSDLNEQYF. DNA of the CDR3: TGTGCCAGCAGTGATCTAAACGAGCAGTACTTC.

This clone appeared once. The chain couples TRBV6-5 to TRBJ2-3, with D maybe TRBD1 (8 bases). Deletions cut 4 bases from V and 4 bases from J, with 15 bases between. The CDR3 spans 15 residues. Looked up from germline, CDR1 is MNHEY and CDR2 is SVGAGI. CDR3 nucleotides: TGTGCCAGCAGTTCGATCACAGGGGGGGCAGATACGCAGTATTTT. Protein: CASSSITGGADTQYF.

The V and J genes are TRBV4-1 and TRBJ2-1; D remains unclear. Per germline, CDR1 MGHRA and CDR2 YSYEKL. The CDR3 is made up of 12 amino acids. With 1 base removed from V and 7 bases from J, the gap between germline ends came to 5 bases. In DNA, the CDR3 is TGCGCCAGCAGCCAAGCCCCTAATGAGCAGTTCTTC. Residues: CASSQAPNEQFF.

The chain employs TRBV5-8 and TRBJ1-3; D unresolved. This CDR3 is 15 amino acids long. V lost 1 base and J 4 bases, leaving 12 bases between the germline ends. CDR1 and CDR2 from the germline V gene are SGHTS and YDEGEE. CDR3 coding DNA: TGTGCCAGCAGCTTGACTCGGGGTGGCGGAAACACCATATATTTT. As protein: CASSLTRGGGNTIYF.

CDR3 coding DNA: TGTGCCAGCAGCACTACCCCCGTGGGGGGCTCCTACAATGAGCAGTTCTTC. It encodes CASSTTPVGGSYNEQFF. This chain uses TRBV7-9 with TRBJ2-1, with D perhaps matching TRBD2 (6 bases). Trimming pared 5 bases from V and 0 bases from J, leaving 17 bases between. The germline V gene has CDR1 SEHNR and CDR2 FQNEAQ (reference sequence). The CDR3 covers 17 residues.

This clone is classed as medium-sized. Additional DNA sequences in this sample encode the identical CDR3. CDR3: CASSSPGNEQFF. The CDR3 DNA follows: TGCGCCAGCAGCTCACCAGGGAATGAGCAGTTCTTC. The chain recombines TRBV5-1 with TRBJ2-1, with D perhaps TRBD1 (5 bases). Germline CDR1 reads SGHRS; CDR2 reads YFSETQ. The CDR3 covers 12 residues. V was pared by 3 bases and J by 7 bases, with 8 bases between.

This chain joins TRBV2 and TRBJ1-5; D is unclear. From germline, CDR1 is SNHLY and CDR2 FYNNEI. V was clipped by 5 bases and J by 3 bases, with 11 bases between them. This CDR3 is built from 14 residues. The CDR3 bases are TGTGCCAGCAGTACAGACGGCCCCAATCAGCCCCAGCATTTT. Protein product: CASSTDGPNQPQHF. Drawing the rest from reference TRBV2 and TRBJ1-5, the complete variable domain is EPEVTQTPSHQVTQMGQEVILRCVPISNHLYFYWYRQILGQKVEFLVSFYNNEISEKSEIFDDQFSVERPDGSNFTLKIRSTKLEDSAMYFCASSTDGPNQPQHFGDGTRLSIL.

With respect to this clone: Other DNA sequences from this sample encode an identical CDR3 as well. The chain couples TRBV5-1 to TRBJ1-2; 9 bases fit TRBD1. CDR1 and CDR2 (germline): SGHRS, YFSETQ. V dropped 1 base and J dropped 6; count of bases not matched to a gene: 1. There are 13 residues in the CDR3. The CDR3, as DNA: TGCGCCAGCAGCTTGAGGACAGGGGATGGCTACACCTTC. Translating it yields CASSLRTGDGYTF.

The V call is TRBV5-1, the J call TRBJ1-2; no firm D call. Germline lookup yields CDR1 SGHRS and CDR2 YFSETQ. The CDR3 length is 16 residues. Trimming took off 1 base at V and 4 bases at J, with 17 bases between the two ends. The CDR3, as DNA: TGCGCCAGCAGCTTGCAGACGGGGAGTAACTTCTATGGCTACACCTTC. It codes for CASSLQTGSNFYGYTF. Variable domain in full (rest from reference TRBV5-1 and TRBJ1-2): KAGVTQTPRYLIKTRGQQVTLSCSPISGHRSVSWYQQTPGQGLQFLFEYFSETQRNKGNFPGRFSGRQFSNSRSEMNVSTLELGDSALYLCASSLQTGSNFYGYTFGSGTRLTVV.

V is TRBV18 and J is TRBJ2-7, with TRBD1 matching over 7 bases. Germline CDR1 KGHSH, CDR2 LQKENI. The CDR3 consists of 15 residues. The junction had 4 bases not matched to a gene; V was cut back by 2 bases and J by 0 bases. The CDR3 sequence is CASSPDRVSSYEQYF. In DNA, the CDR3 is TGTGCCAGCTCACCAGACAGGGTAAGCTCCTACGAGCAGTACTTC.

The chain joins TRBV7-2 to TRBJ2-7, with 10 bases matching TRBD1. V trimming: 4 bases; J trimming: 3 bases; junction bases outside the gene matches: 3. The CDR3 runs 14 residues. From germline, CDR1 is SGHTA and CDR2 FQGNSA. The CDR3 nucleotides are TGTGCCAGCAGCTCGACAGGGGGCGGCTACGAGCAGTACTTC. Its protein product is CASSSTGGGYEQYF. The whole variable domain, filled in from reference TRBV7-2 and TRBJ2-7, reads GAGVSQSPSNKVTEKGKDVELRCDPISGHTALYWYRQSLGQGLEFLIYFQGNSAPDKSGLPSDRFSAERTGGSVSTLTIQRTQQEDSAVYLCASSSTGGGYEQYFGPGTRLTVT.

The J gene is TRBJ1-1, the V gene TRBV30; TRBD1 matches 8 bases. Germline trimming cut 2 bases from V and 4 bases from J; bases unmatched to any gene: 6. This CDR3 is 14 amino acids long. Germline CDR1 is GTSNPN and CDR2 is SVGIG (reference sequence). DNA for the CDR3: TGTGCCTGGAGTTCAGGGGGCGTCCTCACTGAAGCTTTCTTT. Its protein product is CAWSSGGVLTEAFF.

This clone has a count of ten or more. This chain links TRBV5-4 with TRBJ2-3; 9 bases align to TRBD2. CDR1 and CDR2 (germline): SGHNT, YYREEE (reference sequence). V lost 4 bases and J lost 3; bases outside the gene matches: 6. The CDR3 consists of 15 residues. The CDR3 nucleotides are TGTGCCAGCAGCCCCGGCGGGGGGGCGACAGATACGCAGTATTTT. Translation: CASSPGGGATDTQYF.

The chain has TRBV5-1 and TRBJ1-1; unclear D gene. V lost 6 bases and J 3 bases, leaving 12 bases between the germline ends. From germline, CDR1 is SGHRS and CDR2 YFSETQ. The CDR3 spans 13 residues. This chain's CDR3 is CASMVAGYTEAFF. The CDR3 coding sequence is TGCGCCAGCATGGTGGCAGGATACACTGAAGCTTTCTTT. The complete variable domain, with remaining parts taken from reference TRBV5-1 and TRBJ1-1, reads KAGVTQTPRYLIKTRGQQVTLSCSPISGHRSVSWYQQTPGQGLQFLFEYFSETQRNKGNFPGRFSGRQFSNSRSEMNVSTLELGDSALYLCASMVAGYTEAFFGQGTRLTVV.

The rearrangement joins TRBV6-5 to TRBJ2-2, with TRBD2 as a possible D gene (5 bases). The CDR3 runs to 11 residues. The V gene's germline CDR1 is MNHEY and CDR2 SVGAGI. The CDR3 sequence: CASGWGGELFF. CDR3 DNA sequence: TGTGCTTCGGGATGGGGCGGGGAGCTGTTTTTT.

The chain recombines TRBV5-1 with TRBJ2-2; TRBD2 matches 11 bases. The V and J ends lost 4 bases and 2 bases, in that order; junction bases with no gene match: 4. Germline assignment: CDR1 SGHRS and CDR2 YFSETQ. The CDR3 runs 16 residues. CDR3 in DNA: TGCGCCAGCAGCGCTGGGACTAGCGGAAACACCGGGGAGCTGTTTTTT. Its protein is CASSAGTSGNTGELFF.

This clone was detected a few times. The V and J genes are TRBV6-1 and TRBJ2-2; 7 bases are shared with TRBD2. Germline lookup yields CDR1 MNHNS and CDR2 SASEGT. Trimming cost V 0 bases and J 7 bases; bases outside gene matches: 5. The CDR3 is 15 residues long. The CDR3 here is CASSEAGGSGGELFF. The CDR3 DNA reads as TGTGCCAGCAGTGAAGCGGGAGGGAGTGGCGGGGAGCTGTTTTTT.

The rearrangement joins TRBV2 to TRBJ2-1; 8 nucleotides agree with TRBD1. CDR3 length: 16 residues. Germline CDR1 and CDR2: SNHLY and FYNNEI. The V segment lost 6 bases and the J segment 6 bases; nucleotides outside the gene matches: 13. The CDR3 sequence: CASSQTGDMSGNEQFF. The CDR3 nucleotides read TGTGCCAGCAGCCAGACAGGGGATATGAGTGGCAATGAGCAGTTCTTC.

The chain is built from TRBV10-1 and TRBJ2-2, with D maybe TRBD2 (6 bases). V dropped 3 bases and J dropped 0 bases, with 11 bases sitting between them. The CDR3 consists of 16 residues. The germline V gene encodes CDR1 WNHNN and CDR2 SYGVQD (reference sequence). Here the CDR3 reads CASSDGGVANTGELFF. The CDR3 coding sequence is TGCGCCAGCAGTGATGGCGGGGTCGCGAACACCGGGGAGCTGTTTTTT.

This clone was seen just once. The rearrangement links TRBV2 to TRBJ2-7; perhaps TRBD1 as D (6 bases). In germline, CDR1 is SNHLY, CDR2 FYNNEI. This CDR3 has 14 residues. With 1 base removed from V and 3 bases from J, the gap between germline ends came to 10 bases. Here the CDR3 DNA reads TGTGCCAGCAGTGAAGAGGCAGGGGTCTACGAGCAGTACTTC. Its translation is CASSEEAGVYEQYF.

This clone was seen only once. The chain joins TRBV5-8 to TRBJ2-1; TRBD1 matches at 8 bases. Germline CDR1 and CDR2: SGHTS and YDEGEE. The CDR3 covers 18 residues. J was trimmed by 1 base and V by 4 bases; bases with no gene match: 13. The CDR3 region is CASSPGQGTIGSYNEQFF. The CDR3 DNA sequence: TGTGCCAGCAGCCCAGGACAGGGAACAATTGGGTCCTACAATGAGCAGTTCTTC.

CDR3 DNA sequence: TGTGCCACCAGTGATCCCCGGACAGCGATCGAGCAGTTCTTC. Protein sequence: CATSDPRTAIEQFF. The chain carries TRBV24-1 and TRBJ2-1, with a tentative D call TRBD1 (6 bases). V lost 3 bases and J 10 bases, leaving 15 bases between the germline ends. The CDR3 loop spans 14 amino acids. Germline V gives CDR1 KGHDR, CDR2 SFDVKD.